Below are 17 T cell receptor beta chains sequenced from a single sample in a study. MiXCR was run by TCRdb on the RT-PCR reads, yielding one entry per CDR3 protein. This table holds about 700,000 distinct CDR3 sequences, 11% to 15% found once. The sample comprised memory CD4+ T cells from blood. These TCRs come from a female donor in good health, serving as a healthy control.

The chain employs TRBV28 and TRBJ2-7; D call uncertain. V was pared by 6 bases and J by 1 base, with 10 bases between. This CDR3 region has 13 residues. CDR1 and CDR2 (germline): MDHEN, SYDVKM. CDR3 in DNA: TGTGCCAGCAGACCGCCCGCGTCCTACGAGCAGTACTTC. This codes for CASRPPASYEQYF. The full variable domain, completed using reference TRBV28 and TRBJ2-7, is DVKVTQSSRYLVKRTGEKVFLECVQDMDHENMFWYRQDPGLGLRLIYFSYDVKMKEKGDIPEGYSVSREKKERFSLILESASTNQTSMYLCASRPPASYEQYFGPGTRLTVT.

Only a few counts were recorded for this clonotype. The CDR3 loop is CASSDLGLAGVETQYF. CDR3 nucleotide sequence: TGTGCCAGCAGTGACCTAGGACTAGCGGGAGTAGAGACCCAGTACTTC. This chain uses TRBV25-1 with TRBJ2-5; 13 positions match TRBD2. CDR1 is MGHDK and CDR2 is SYGVNS in the germline V gene. The V and J ends lost 3 bases and 4 bases, in that order; junction bases with no gene match: 5. The CDR3 runs 16 residues.

This clonotype was recorded at least ten times. The chain recombines TRBV20-1 with TRBJ1-2; D is uncertain. Germline CDR1 reads DFQATT; CDR2 reads SNEGSKA (reference sequence). The V end lost 4 bases, the J end lost 4 bases, and 10 bases lay between the germline ends. The CDR3 has 12 residues. CDR3 sequence (DNA): TGCAGTGCTACAGAGCTGGGCTATGGCTACACCTTC. Its translation: CSATELGYGYTF.

This clonotype has ten or more counts. This chain uses TRBV7-9 with TRBJ1-2; D is uncertain. The V end lost 5 bases, the J end lost 2 bases, and 9 bases lay between the germline ends. Germline V lookup: CDR1 SEHNR, CDR2 FQNEAQ (reference sequence). The length of the CDR3 is 13 residues. The CDR3 coding sequence is TGTGCCAGCAGCCCCGGACGGAACTATGGCTACACCTTC. It translates to CASSPGRNYGYTF. Drawing the rest from reference TRBV7-9 and TRBJ1-2, the complete variable domain is DTGVSQNPRHKITKRGQNVTFRCDPISEHNRLYWYRQTLGQGPEFLTYFQNEAQLEKSRLLSDRFSAERPKGSFSTLEIQRTEQGDSAMYLCASSPGRNYGYTFGSGTRLTVV.

The genes are TRBV29-1 and TRBJ1-4; perhaps TRBD1 as D (5 bases). CDR3 length: 13 residues. Trimming left V 0 bases short and J 8 bases short, with 10 bases between. Germline V gene data show CDR1 as SQVTM and CDR2 as ANQGSEA. CDR3 protein: CSVEDRAGEKLFF. DNA of the CDR3: TGCAGCGTTGAAGACAGGGCGGGGGAAAAACTGTTTTTT.

The rearrangement links TRBV18 to TRBJ2-5, with D perhaps matching TRBD2 (6 bases). Germline CDR1 KGHSH, CDR2 LQKENI. The CDR3 contains 14 residues. V shed 6 bases and J shed 5 bases, with 16 bases lying between them. The CDR3 spells CASSPSGTGETQYF. The CDR3 bases are TGTGCCAGCTCCCCTTCCGGGACTGGGGAGACCCAGTACTTC.

This rearrangement joins TRBV28 to TRBJ2-7; 10 bases are a match to TRBD1. Germline trimming cut 6 bases from V and 0 bases from J; bases unmatched to any gene: 14. The CDR3 sequence is 18 residues long. CDR1 MDHEN and CDR2 SYDVKM come from the germline V gene. CDR3 in DNA: TGTGCCAGCAGACCCCGGGACAGGGGCCGAGGGCCCTCCTACGAGCAGTACTTC. Translating gives CASRPRDRGRGPSYEQYF.

The table lists this clonotype with many counts. The CDR3 DNA sequence: TGTGCCAGCAGTGAAGCCCCAGGGGCTAACTATGGCTACACCTTC. This encodes CASSEAPGANYGYTF. The V gene is TRBV6-1, the J gene TRBJ1-2, with D tentatively TRBD1 (6 bases). Trimming cost V 0 bases and J 0 bases, with 8 bases left between them. The CDR3 is 15 residues long. CDR1 MNHNS and CDR2 SASEGT come from the germline V gene.

This clonotype appeared a few times. DNA for the CDR3: TGTGCCAGCAGTCCTCCCGGGGATGGTGGCTACACCTTC. Its translation: CASSPPGDGGYTF. This sequence joins TRBV12-3 or TRBV12-4 and TRBJ1-2; D uncertain. V lost 5 bases to trimming and J lost 7 bases, with 14 bases between them. This CDR3 spans 13 amino acids.

Concerning this clonotype: This could be a read error, since a much larger clone is one nucleotide away. The rearrangement uses TRBV4-2 and TRBJ2-7, with 7 bases aligning to TRBD1. CDR1 and CDR2 from the germline V gene are LGHNA and YNFKEQ. This CDR3 region has 15 residues. Trimming took 2 bases from V and 3 from J; bases not matched to a gene: 7. The CDR3 nucleotides are TGTGCCAGCAGCCAATTAGAGGGGGCCATCTACGAGCAGTACTTC. Translating it yields CASSQLEGAIYEQYF.

CDR3 sequence: CSARVSGRGQPQHF. As DNA, the CDR3 is TGCAGTGCTAGAGTTTCGGGTAGGGGCCAGCCCCAGCATTTT. The V gene is TRBV20-1, the J gene TRBJ1-5; maybe TRBD1 (5 bases). The germline V gene has CDR1 DFQATT and CDR2 SNEGSKA (reference sequence). This CDR3 region has 14 residues. Trimming removed 1 base at V and 7 bases at J, with 14 bases between.

This clonotype was recorded at least ten times. J is TRBJ1-2 and V is TRBV5-1; a weak D match, TRBD1 (5 bases). V was shortened by 4 bases and J by 7 bases, with 14 bases between the two germline ends. CDR1 is SGHRS and CDR2 is YFSETQ in the germline V gene. The CDR3 spans 13 residues. CDR3 sequence: CASSVSAGSGYTF. DNA for the CDR3: TGCGCCAGCAGCGTGAGCGCAGGGAGTGGCTACACCTTC.

This clonotype occurred a few times. The chain links TRBV20-1 to TRBJ2-3; no firm D call. The CDR3 spans 12 residues. Trimming took off 6 bases at V and 2 bases at J, with 9 bases between the two ends. Germline V gene data show CDR1 as DFQATT and CDR2 as SNEGSKA (reference sequence). This CDR3 is CSATNPTDTQYF. The CDR3, as DNA: TGCAGTGCCACCAACCCCACAGATACGCAGTATTTT.

This clonotype was observed a few times. The genes are TRBV6-6 and TRBJ1-1; D call uncertain. Per the germline V gene, CDR1 is MNHNY and CDR2 is SVGAGI (reference sequence). The V gene lost 2 bases and the J gene lost 10 bases, with 17 bases spanning the gap. This CDR3 is 14 amino acids long. For the CDR3, the DNA is TGTGCCAGCAGTTACATCGTCGGAGGATCGGGAGCTTTCTTT. As protein: CASSYIVGGSGAFF.

This clonotype turned up a few times. CDR3: CASSLSARRIGELFF. The DNA of the CDR3 is TGTGCCAGCAGTTTATCAGCGAGACGAATCGGGGAGCTGTTTTTT. V is TRBV28 and J is TRBJ2-2; D unclear. The CDR3 is made up of 15 amino acids. Per the germline V gene, CDR1 is MDHEN and CDR2 is SYDVKM. The ends were cut back, 1 base at V and 7 bases at J, with 13 bases in the middle.

This clonotype was observed many times. The CDR3, as DNA: TGCGCCAGCAGCTTGGTTCTCTCTCCGGTGCACCCTGGAAACACCATATATTTT. This codes for CASSLVLSPVHPGNTIYF. The chain carries TRBV5-1 and TRBJ1-3; unclear D gene. Per the germline V gene, CDR1 is SGHRS and CDR2 is YFSETQ. V was cut by 0 bases and J by 2 bases, with 18 bases left in between. This CDR3 is built from 18 residues.

This clonotype was counted at least ten times. The rearrangement links TRBV20-1 to TRBJ2-7; no firm D call. The CDR3 consists of 14 residues. Trimming took 2 bases from V and 2 from J, leaving 13 bases between them. CDR1 and CDR2 (germline): DFQATT, SNEGSKA (reference sequence). The CDR3 region is CSARPPYSAYEQYF. DNA of the CDR3: TGCAGTGCTAGACCGCCCTACTCTGCCTACGAGCAGTACTTC.